This T cell receptor beta chain came from a study of blood T cells in healthy people across ages. About this clonotype: Its antigen is undetermined. The junction departs from germline at one end; a sequencing error may be responsible.

Whole-study results and caveats: The study found TCR beta diversity correlated strongly with naive T cell percentage.

Germline assignment: CDR1 LNHDA and CDR2 SQIVND (reference sequence). CDR3 size: 15 residues. Sample-barcoded 5' priming and a J-beta primer mix drove a second PCR of about 7 to 12 cycles. A template-switch adaptor that had 12 random nucleotides put a tag on each cDNA molecule. TCRdb re-called the 5' RACE reads with MiXCR, one entry per CDR3 protein. The sample holds about 780,000 distinct CDR3 sequences, 35% to 60% seen once. Sequencing input: blood. The origin of this receptor is an elderly man in good health. The chain couples TRBV19 to TRBJ1-1, with D perhaps TRBD1 (5 bases). The CDR3 bases are TGTGCCGGTAGTATAGTTCGGGACGAGAACACTGAAGCTTTCTTT. Translation gives CAGSIVRDENTEAFF.